This TCR beta chain was documented in a study of T cell changes during pregnancy in multiple sclerosis. V lost 3 bases to trimming and J lost 4 bases; unmatched junction nucleotides: 7. Germline loops: CDR1 MGHDK, CDR2 SYGVNS. The CDR3 length is 16 residues. The assay was immunoSEQ multiplex PCR, and TCRdb's table has in-frame clones only and misses some. There are about 70,000 clones in the sample; roughly 91% occur only once, and roughly 0.29% lies in the top ten. The sequence derives from a female donor with multiple sclerosis, enrolled in a pregnancy study. This material consisted of CD4+ T cells from peripheral blood mononuclear cells, taken after pregnancy. The V gene is TRBV25-1, the J gene TRBJ1-4; 8 bases map to TRBD1. Written as DNA, the CDR3 is TGTGCCAGCAGTGATCAAAGACAGGGGTATAATGAAAAACTGTTTTTT. It encodes CASSDQRQGYNEKLFF.